What follows are 14 T cell receptor beta chains derived from one specimen sequenced in a study of cytomegalovirus exposure and HLA in healthy donors. PCR amplification relied on 60 Vbeta primers (plus 13 Jbeta primers). The protocol was immunoSEQ multiplex PCR, while the TCRdb copy is restricted to in-frame clones and leaves out a portion. This table has 100,000 or so clones, 74% appearing once. Input material: PBMCs. The receptor source for this set is a man between 45 and 60 years old in good health and CMV-seropositive.

CDR3 DNA sequence: TGTGCCAGCAGCCCTCGACAGGGACCAAACATTCAGTACTTC. Its protein is CASSPRQGPNIQYF. The chain is built from TRBV5-4 and TRBJ2-4; 7 bases are a match to TRBD1. The CDR3 totals 14 residues. V was clipped by 4 bases and J by 6 bases; unmatched bases: 7. Germline CDR1 SGHNT, CDR2 YYREEE (reference sequence).

The chain recombines TRBV27 with TRBJ1-1, with 7 bases fitting TRBD1. The V segment lost 7 bases and the J segment 7 bases; nucleotides outside the gene matches: 15. Germline CDR1 MNHEY, CDR2 SMNVEV (reference sequence). The CDR3 has 15 residues. CDR3 bases: TGTGCCAGCATTCCCAACCAGGGGGGCGGGGTTGAAGCTTTCTTT. This gives the protein CASIPNQGGGVEAFF.

The V gene is TRBV19, the J gene TRBJ2-2; 10 bases line up with TRBD1. Trimming cost V 6 bases and J 8 bases; bases outside gene matches: 9. Germline loops: CDR1 LNHDA, CDR2 SQIVND (reference sequence). This CDR3 region has 15 residues. CDR3 in DNA: TGTGCCAGTAGCCTTCGGGACAGGGGCGAGGGGGAGCTGTTTTTT. Its translation: CASSLRDRGEGELFF.

The chain has TRBV27 and TRBJ2-7; the match to TRBD2 covers 12 bases. The CDR3 contains 16 residues. CDR1 is MNHEY, CDR2 SMNVEV, per germline (reference sequence). Unmatched junction bases numbered 8, after V lost 5 bases and J lost 3 bases. CDR3 protein: CASSLIRTSGIYEQYF. CDR3 bases: TGTGCCAGCAGTCTGATCCGGACTAGCGGGATCTACGAGCAGTACTTC.

This clone was found once. The rearrangement links TRBV7-2 to TRBJ1-1; 12 bases match TRBD1. Germline-derived CDR1 and CDR2 are SGHTA and FQGNSA. The junction had 16 bases not matched to a gene; V was cut back by 6 bases and J by 5 bases. The CDR3 spans 18 residues. CDR3 loop: CASSPYSRDRGLYTEAFF. CDR3 nucleotides: TGTGCCAGCAGTCCCTATTCACGGGACAGGGGGCTTTATACTGAAGCTTTCTTT.

The rearrangement links TRBV4-2 to TRBJ1-2; 9 nucleotides align to TRBD1. V shed 2 bases and J 8 bases; nucleotides not matched to a gene: 12. The CDR3 spans 16 residues. CDR1 and CDR2 (germline): LGHNA, YNFKEQ. The CDR3 DNA reads as TGTGCCAGCAGCCAAACACAGGGGGCGGAGAAGGGAGGCTACACCTTC. Its translation: CASSQTQGAEKGGYTF.

For this clone: Within the sample, other DNA sequences also encode this same CDR3. J is TRBJ1-4 and V is TRBV5-1; 7 bases are a match to TRBD1. This CDR3 spans 14 amino acids. V dropped 0 bases and J dropped 5; count of bases not matched to a gene: 1. Germline-derived CDR1 and CDR2 are SGHRS and YFSETQ. The CDR3 spells CASSLGQGNEKLFF. For the CDR3, the DNA is TGCGCCAGCAGCTTGGGACAGGGAAATGAAAAACTGTTTTTT.

Points on this clone: An end of the junction differs from the germline gene, which may be a read error. The chain combines TRBV7-2 with TRBJ2-1, with 16 nucleotides matching TRBD2. CDR1 and CDR2 (germline): SGHTA, FQGNSA. The CDR3 is 16 residues long. CDR3 coding DNA: TGTGCCAGCAGCGGGACTAGCGGGGGGGCCTATAATGAGCAGTTCTTC. Residues: CASSGTSGGAYNEQFF. The full variable domain, completed using reference TRBV7-2 and TRBJ2-1, is GAGVSQSPSNKVTEKGKDVELRCDPISGHTALYWYRQSLGQGLEFLIYFQGNSAPDKSGLPSDRFSAERTGGSVSTLTIQRTQQEDSAVYLCASSGTSGGAYNEQFFGPGTRLTVL.

The chain couples TRBV5-1 to TRBJ1-5, with 7 bases identical to TRBD1. Germline assignment: CDR1 SGHRS and CDR2 YFSETQ. Trimming at V came to 4 bases and at J to 11 bases, leaving 9 bases not matched to a gene. This CDR3 has 13 residues. In DNA form, the CDR3 reads TGCGCCAGCAGCCCAAATACAGGGGACGCCCAGCATTTT. As protein: CASSPNTGDAQHF.

The table lists this clone with a few counts. The chain couples TRBV6-5 to TRBJ1-2; TRBD1 matches at 9 bases. After removal of 6 bases from V and 8 bases from J, the junction contained 10 bases not matched to a gene. CDR1 and CDR2 (germline): MNHEY, SVGAGI. The CDR3 is 14 amino acids. CDR3: CASRGTGISKGYTF. The DNA of the CDR3 is TGTGCCAGCAGGGGGACAGGGATTTCGAAGGGCTACACCTTC.

A few counts support this clone. The chain uses TRBV19 and TRBJ2-3; the match to TRBD1 covers 7 bases. J gave up 3 bases and V 5 bases, and 5 bases lay outside the gene matches. In germline, CDR1 is LNHDA, CDR2 SQIVND (reference sequence). The CDR3 is 14 residues long. The CDR3 bases are TGTGCCAGTAGTGCCTGGGACAGAACAGATACGCAGTATTTT. This translates into CASSAWDRTDTQYF.

The chain is built from TRBV18 and TRBJ2-1; D possibly corresponds to TRBD2 (5 bases). Germline CDR1 is KGHSH and CDR2 is LQKENI. Trimming took off 3 bases at V and 7 bases at J, with 10 bases between the two ends. This CDR3 is 13 amino acids long. The CDR3 sequence is CASSPIGGNEQFF. The CDR3 DNA reads TGTGCCAGCTCACCGATCGGAGGTAATGAGCAGTTCTTC. The whole variable domain, filled in from reference TRBV18 and TRBJ2-1, reads NAGVMQNPRHLVRRRGQEARLRCSPMKGHSHVYWYRQLPEEGLKFMVYLQKENIIDESGMPKERFSAEFPKEGPSILRIQQVVRGDSAAYFCASSPIGGNEQFFGPGTRLTVL.

The chain combines TRBV2 with TRBJ1-2; 7 bases fit TRBD1. The trim removed 6 bases at V and 5 bases at J, leaving 6 bases unmatched. Germline assignment: CDR1 SNHLY and CDR2 FYNNEI. There are 13 residues in the CDR3. CDR3: CASRKGQTYGYTF. As DNA, the CDR3 is TGTGCCAGCAGGAAGGGACAGACTTATGGCTACACCTTC.

This chain joins TRBV12-5 and TRBJ1-6; a possible D gene is TRBD1 (6 bases). Germline loops: CDR1 LGHNT, CDR2 FRNRAP. The V gene lost 2 bases and the J gene lost 6 bases, with 8 bases spanning the gap. The CDR3 length is 14 residues. This chain's CDR3 is CASGLQGTNSPLHF. The CDR3 nucleotides are TGTGCTAGTGGTTTGCAGGGGACTAATTCACCCCTCCACTTT.